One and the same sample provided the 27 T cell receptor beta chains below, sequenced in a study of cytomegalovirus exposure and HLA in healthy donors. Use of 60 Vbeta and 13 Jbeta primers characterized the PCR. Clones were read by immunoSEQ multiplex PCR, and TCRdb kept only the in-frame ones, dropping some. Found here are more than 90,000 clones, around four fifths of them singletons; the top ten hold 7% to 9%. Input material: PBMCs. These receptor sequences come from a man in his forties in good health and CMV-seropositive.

In DNA form, the CDR3 reads TGTGCCAGCAGCGTAGTAGCGGGGGGGTTCACAGATACGCAGTATTTT. This sequence encodes CASSVVAGGFTDTQYF. The chain joins TRBV9 to TRBJ2-3; 11 bases are a match to TRBD2. J lost 2 bases, V lost 0 bases, and 2 bases had no gene match. The CDR3 spans 16 residues. Germline CDR1 SGDLS, CDR2 YYNGEE.

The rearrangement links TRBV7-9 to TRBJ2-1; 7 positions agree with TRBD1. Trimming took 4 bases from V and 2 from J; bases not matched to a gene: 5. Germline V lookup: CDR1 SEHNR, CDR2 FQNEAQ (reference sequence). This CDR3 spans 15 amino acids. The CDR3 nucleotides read TGTGCCAGCAGCTCAGGGACAGTCCCCTACAATGAGCAGTTCTTC. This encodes CASSSGTVPYNEQFF.

The CDR3 coding sequence is TGTGCCAGCAGTGGACAGGTTTACGAGCAGTACTTC. Translating gives CASSGQVYEQYF. This chain uses TRBV28 with TRBJ2-5; 7 nucleotides align to TRBD1. TRBJ2-7 matches the DNA end more closely, so the J call is doubtful. Looked up from germline, CDR1 is MDHEN and CDR2 is SYDVKM. The length of the CDR3 is 12 residues.

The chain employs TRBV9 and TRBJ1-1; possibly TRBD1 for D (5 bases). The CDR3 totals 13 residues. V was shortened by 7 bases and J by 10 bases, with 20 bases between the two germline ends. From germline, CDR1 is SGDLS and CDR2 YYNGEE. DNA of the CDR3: TGTGCCAGCGCCTCTGGCGGGGCGGGGCGAGCTTTCTTT. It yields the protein CASASGGAGRAFF.

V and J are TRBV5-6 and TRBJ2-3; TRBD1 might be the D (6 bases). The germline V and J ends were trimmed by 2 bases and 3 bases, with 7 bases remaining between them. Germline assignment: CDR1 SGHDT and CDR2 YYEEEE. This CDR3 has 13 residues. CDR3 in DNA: TGTGCCAGCAGCTTAAGGGGGACAGATACGCAGTATTTT. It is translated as CASSLRGTDTQYF.

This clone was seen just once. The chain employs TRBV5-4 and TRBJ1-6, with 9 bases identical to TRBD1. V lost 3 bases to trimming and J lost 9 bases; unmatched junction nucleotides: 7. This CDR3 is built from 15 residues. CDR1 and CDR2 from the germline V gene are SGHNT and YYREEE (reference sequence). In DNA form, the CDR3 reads TGTGCCAGCAGCTCTAGGACAGGGGTCATTTCACCCCTCCACTTT. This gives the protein CASSSRTGVISPLHF. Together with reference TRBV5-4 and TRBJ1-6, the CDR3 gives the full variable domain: ETGVTQSPTHLIKTRGQQVTLRCSSQSGHNTVSWYQQALGQGPQFIFQYYREEENGRGNFPPRFSGLQFPNYSSELNVNALELDDSALYLCASSSRTGVISPLHFGNGTRLTVT.

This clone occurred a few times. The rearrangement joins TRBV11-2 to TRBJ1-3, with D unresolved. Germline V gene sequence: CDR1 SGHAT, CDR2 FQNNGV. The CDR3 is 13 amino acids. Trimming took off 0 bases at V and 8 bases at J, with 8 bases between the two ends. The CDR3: CASSLDAGYTIYF. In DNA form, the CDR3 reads TGTGCCAGCAGCTTAGATGCGGGATACACCATATATTTT.

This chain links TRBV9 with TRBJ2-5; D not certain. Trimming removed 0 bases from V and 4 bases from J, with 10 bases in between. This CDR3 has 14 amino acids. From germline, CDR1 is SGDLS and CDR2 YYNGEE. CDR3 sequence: CASSVGLTLETQYF. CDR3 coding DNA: TGTGCCAGCAGCGTAGGACTCACATTAGAGACCCAGTACTTC. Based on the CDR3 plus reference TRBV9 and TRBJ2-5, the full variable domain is DSGVTQTPKHLITATGQRVTLRCSPRSGDLSVYWYQQSLDQGLQFLIQYYNGEERAKGNILERFSAQQFPDLHSELNLSSLELGDSALYFCASSVGLTLETQYFGPGTRLLVL.

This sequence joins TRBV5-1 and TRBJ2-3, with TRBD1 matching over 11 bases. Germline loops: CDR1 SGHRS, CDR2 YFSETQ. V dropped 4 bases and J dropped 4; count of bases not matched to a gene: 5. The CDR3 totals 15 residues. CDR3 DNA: TGCGCCAGCAGCAAGGACAGGGGGCCGGCAGATACGCAGTATTTT. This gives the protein CASSKDRGPADTQYF.

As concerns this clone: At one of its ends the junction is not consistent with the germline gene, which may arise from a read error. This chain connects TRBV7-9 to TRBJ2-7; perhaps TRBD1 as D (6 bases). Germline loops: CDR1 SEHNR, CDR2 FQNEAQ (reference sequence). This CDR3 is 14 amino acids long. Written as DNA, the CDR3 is TGTTCCAGCAGTCTCGACAGGCGATCCTACGAGCAGTACTTC. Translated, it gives CSSSLDRRSYEQYF.

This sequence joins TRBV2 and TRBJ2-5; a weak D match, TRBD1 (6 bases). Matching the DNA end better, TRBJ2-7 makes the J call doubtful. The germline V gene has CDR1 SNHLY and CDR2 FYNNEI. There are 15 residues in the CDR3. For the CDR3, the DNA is TGTGCCAGCAGTGGAAGGGACAAGGGCTCCTACGAGCAGTACTTC. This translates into CASSGRDKGSYEQYF.

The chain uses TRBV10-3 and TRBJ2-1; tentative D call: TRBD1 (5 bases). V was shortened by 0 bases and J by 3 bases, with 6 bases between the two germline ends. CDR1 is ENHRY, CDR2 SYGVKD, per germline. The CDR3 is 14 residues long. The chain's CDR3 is CAISESRGYNEQFF. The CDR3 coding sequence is TGTGCCATCAGTGAGTCAAGGGGCTACAATGAGCAGTTCTTC.

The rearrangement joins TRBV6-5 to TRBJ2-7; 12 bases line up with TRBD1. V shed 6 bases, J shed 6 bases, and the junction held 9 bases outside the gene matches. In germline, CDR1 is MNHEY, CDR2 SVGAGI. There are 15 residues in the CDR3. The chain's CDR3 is CASRAGTGGWGEQYF. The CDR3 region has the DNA TGTGCCAGCAGGGCTGGGACAGGGGGCTGGGGCGAGCAGTACTTC.

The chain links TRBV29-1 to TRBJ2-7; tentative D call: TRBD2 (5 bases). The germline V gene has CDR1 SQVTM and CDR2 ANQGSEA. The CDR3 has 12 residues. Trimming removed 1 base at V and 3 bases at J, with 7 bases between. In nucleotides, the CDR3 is TGCAGCGTTGAAGGGGAGCTCTACGAGCAGTACTTC. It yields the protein CSVEGELYEQYF.

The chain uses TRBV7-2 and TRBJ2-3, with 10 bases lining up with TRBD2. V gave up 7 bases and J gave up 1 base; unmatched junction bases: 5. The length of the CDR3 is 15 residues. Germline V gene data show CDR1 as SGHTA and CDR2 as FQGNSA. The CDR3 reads CASKASGRGTDTQYF. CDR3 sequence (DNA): TGTGCCAGCAAAGCTAGCGGGAGAGGCACAGATACGCAGTATTTT. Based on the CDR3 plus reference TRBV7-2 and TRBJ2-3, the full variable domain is GAGVSQSPSNKVTEKGKDVELRCDPISGHTALYWYRQSLGQGLEFLIYFQGNSAPDKSGLPSDRFSAERTGGSVSTLTIQRTQQEDSAVYLCASKASGRGTDTQYFGPGTRLTVL.

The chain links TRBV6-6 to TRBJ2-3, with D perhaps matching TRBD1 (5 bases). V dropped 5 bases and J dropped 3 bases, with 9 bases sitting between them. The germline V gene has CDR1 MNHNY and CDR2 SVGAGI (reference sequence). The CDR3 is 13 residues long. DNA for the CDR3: TGTGCCAGCAGTAGGGGTCGGACAGATACGCAGTATTTT. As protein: CASSRGRTDTQYF.

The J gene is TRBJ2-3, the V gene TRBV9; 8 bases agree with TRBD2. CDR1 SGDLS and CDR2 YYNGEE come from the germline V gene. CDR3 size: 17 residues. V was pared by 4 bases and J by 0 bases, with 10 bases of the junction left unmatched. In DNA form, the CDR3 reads TGTGCCAGCAGCCTGAGGGGGGGCGGGGGGAGCACAGATACGCAGTATTTT. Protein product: CASSLRGGGGSTDTQYF.

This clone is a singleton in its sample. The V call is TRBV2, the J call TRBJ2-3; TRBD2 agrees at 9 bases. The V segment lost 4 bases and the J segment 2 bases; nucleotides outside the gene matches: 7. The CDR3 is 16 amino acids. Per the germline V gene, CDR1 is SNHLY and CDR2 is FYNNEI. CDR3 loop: CASSGGSGGLTDTQYF. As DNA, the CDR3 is TGTGCCAGCAGTGGTGGTAGCGGGGGACTCACAGATACGCAGTATTTT.

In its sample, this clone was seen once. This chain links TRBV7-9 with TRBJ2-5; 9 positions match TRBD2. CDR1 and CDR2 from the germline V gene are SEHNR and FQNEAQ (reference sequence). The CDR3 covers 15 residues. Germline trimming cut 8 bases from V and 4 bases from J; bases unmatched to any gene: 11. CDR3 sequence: CASGDRAGGRETQYF. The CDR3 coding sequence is TGTGCCAGCGGAGATCGAGCGGGAGGTAGAGAGACCCAGTACTTC.

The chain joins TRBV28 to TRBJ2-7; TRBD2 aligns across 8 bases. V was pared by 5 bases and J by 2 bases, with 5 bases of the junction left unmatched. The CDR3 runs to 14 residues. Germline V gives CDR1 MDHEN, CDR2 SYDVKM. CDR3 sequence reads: CASSISGVAYEQYF. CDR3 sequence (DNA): TGTGCCAGCAGTATTAGCGGGGTTGCCTACGAGCAGTACTTC.

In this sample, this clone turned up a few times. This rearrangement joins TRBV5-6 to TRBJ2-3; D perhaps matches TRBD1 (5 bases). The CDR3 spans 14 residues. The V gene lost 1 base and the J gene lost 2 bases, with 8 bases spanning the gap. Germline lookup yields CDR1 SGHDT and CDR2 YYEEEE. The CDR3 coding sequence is TGTGCCAGCAGCTTGAGGGGCCCCACAGATACGCAGTATTTT. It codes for CASSLRGPTDTQYF.

CDR3 region: CASSLGTAKAKNIQYF. The CDR3 nucleotides read TGTGCCAGCAGCTTAGGGACAGCAAAAGCCAAAAACATTCAGTACTTC. V and J are TRBV7-9 and TRBJ2-4; a weak D match, TRBD1 (6 bases). Trimming removed 1 base at V and 0 bases at J, with 10 bases between. Germline CDR1 is SEHNR and CDR2 is FQNEAQ (reference sequence). The CDR3 spans 16 residues.

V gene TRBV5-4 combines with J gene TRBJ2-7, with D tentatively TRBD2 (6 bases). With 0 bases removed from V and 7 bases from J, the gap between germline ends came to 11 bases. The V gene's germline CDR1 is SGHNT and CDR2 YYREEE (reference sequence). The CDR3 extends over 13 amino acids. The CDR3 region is CASSLVGGLEQYF. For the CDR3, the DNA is TGTGCCAGCAGCTTGGTGGGGGGTCTGGAGCAGTACTTC.

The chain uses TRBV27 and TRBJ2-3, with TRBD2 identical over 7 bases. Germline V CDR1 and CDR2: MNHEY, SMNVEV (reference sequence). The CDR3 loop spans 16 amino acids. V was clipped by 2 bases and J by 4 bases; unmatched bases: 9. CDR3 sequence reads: CASSLRSGGGPDTQYF. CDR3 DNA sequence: TGTGCCAGCAGTTTACGGTCGGGAGGCGGCCCAGATACGCAGTATTTT.

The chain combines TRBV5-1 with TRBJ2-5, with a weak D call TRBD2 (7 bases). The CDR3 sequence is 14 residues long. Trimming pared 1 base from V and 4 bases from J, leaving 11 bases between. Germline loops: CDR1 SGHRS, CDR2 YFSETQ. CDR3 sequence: CASSLTAGAETQYF. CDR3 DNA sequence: TGCGCCAGCAGCTTGACGGCGGGGGCAGAGACCCAGTACTTC.

CDR3 DNA sequence: TGTGCCAGTGTCCAGGGGGGATCCTACGAGCAGTACTTC. Its protein is CASVQGGSYEQYF. The chain combines TRBV28 with TRBJ2-7; possibly TRBD1 for D (7 bases). The CDR3 is 13 residues long. CDR1 and CDR2 from the germline V gene are MDHEN and SYDVKM. V was clipped by 9 bases and J by 1 base, with 13 bases between them.

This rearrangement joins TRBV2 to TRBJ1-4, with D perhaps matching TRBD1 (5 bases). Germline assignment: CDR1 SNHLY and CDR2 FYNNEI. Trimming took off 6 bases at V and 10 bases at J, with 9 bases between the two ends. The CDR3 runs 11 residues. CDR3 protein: CASRGRGKLFF. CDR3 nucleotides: TGTGCCAGCAGAGGGAGGGGAAAACTGTTTTTT. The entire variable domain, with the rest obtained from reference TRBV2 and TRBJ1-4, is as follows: EPEVTQTPSHQVTQMGQEVILRCVPISNHLYFYWYRQILGQKVEFLVSFYNNEISEKSEIFDDQFSVERPDGSNFTLKIRSTKLEDSAMYFCASRGRGKLFFGSGTQLSVL.